Listed here are 17 T cell receptor beta chains from one sample, sequenced in a study of beta chain features in type 1 diabetes. Isolated RNA was reverse transcribed in full, so expressed TCRB transcripts were sequenced. Sequencing was performed with immunoSEQ multiplex PCR; in TCRdb, only in-frame clones are kept and a portion is missing. The profile covers roughly 250,000 clones, with roughly two thirds appearing a single time and almost 0.055% taken by the ten largest. Sequenced sample: naive CD4+ T cells from blood. Receptors were obtained from a man younger than 40 in good health.

The rearrangement joins TRBV29-1 to TRBJ2-1; the D is unclear. The CDR3 sequence is 15 residues long. The ends were cut back, 4 bases at V and 2 bases at J, with 15 bases in the middle. Germline V gene lookup returns CDR1 SQVTM and CDR2 ANQGSEA. The CDR3 loop is CSVGSRLRAYNEQFF. CDR3 nucleotides: TGCAGCGTTGGGTCCAGGCTTCGGGCCTACAATGAGCAGTTCTTC.

This chain uses TRBV20-1 with TRBJ2-2; D call uncertain. The CDR3 contains 11 residues. Germline lookup yields CDR1 DFQATT and CDR2 SNEGSKA (reference sequence). V was shortened by 5 bases and J by 6 bases, with 7 bases between the two germline ends. For the CDR3, the DNA is TGCAGTGCTCCGGCCCCCGGGGAGCTGTTTTTT. This encodes CSAPAPGELFF.

Comments on this clone: This sample also contains other DNA sequences that code for the same CDR3. The V and J genes are TRBV29-1 and TRBJ2-5, with TRBD1 matching over 7 bases. CDR1 is SQVTM and CDR2 is ANQGSEA in the germline V gene. The CDR3 sequence is 12 residues long. V lost 4 bases, J lost 5 bases, and 4 bases stayed unmatched. CDR3 in amino acids: CSVGGGGETQYF. For the CDR3, the DNA is TGCAGCGTTGGAGGGGGCGGGGAGACCCAGTACTTC.

The rearrangement joins TRBV6-5 to TRBJ2-5; unclear D gene. Looked up from germline, CDR1 is MNHEY and CDR2 is SVGAGI. Trimming shortened V by 0 bases and J by 5 bases, and 10 bases separated the two germline ends. The CDR3 is 14 amino acids. This CDR3 reads CASSYSYLRETQYF. In nucleotides, the CDR3 is TGTGCCAGCAGTTACTCGTACCTTAGGGAGACCCAGTACTTC.

This clone was seen just once. At the DNA level, this CDR3 is encoded by other sequences in the same sample as well. The chain employs TRBV27 and TRBJ2-7; 11 bases fit TRBD2. CDR1 and CDR2 from the germline V gene are MNHEY and SMNVEV (reference sequence). CDR3 size: 15 residues. The trim removed 2 bases at V and 1 base at J, leaving 1 base unmatched. The CDR3 region is CASSLLAGGSYEQYF. The CDR3 DNA reads as TGTGCCAGCAGTTTACTAGCGGGGGGTTCCTACGAGCAGTACTTC.

On this clone itself: The same CDR3 can be traced to other DNA sequences in this sample. J is TRBJ2-3 and V is TRBV30; no clear D. The CDR3 is 13 amino acids. Germline V gene data show CDR1 as GTSNPN and CDR2 as SVGIG (reference sequence). Trimming took 0 bases from V and 1 from J, leaving 5 bases between them. Here the CDR3 reads CAWSVLRTDTQYF. The CDR3 DNA is TGTGCCTGGAGTGTACTTCGCACAGATACGCAGTATTTT.

The table lists this clone with a count of one. The chain combines TRBV29-1 with TRBJ2-7; D is unclear. Germline assignment: CDR1 SQVTM and CDR2 ANQGSEA. The V gene lost 3 bases and the J gene lost 7 bases, with 16 bases spanning the gap. This CDR3 is 13 amino acids long. The CDR3 loop reads CSVEGSATREQYF. DNA of the CDR3: TGCAGCGTTGAGGGGTCAGCGACTCGGGAGCAGTACTTC.

Turning to this clone: The sample contains more than one DNA sequence encoding this CDR3. This chain uses TRBV20-1 with TRBJ1-1; no firm D call. CDR3 length: 11 residues. Trimming stripped 3 bases from V and 8 bases from J, with 10 bases between. Looked up from germline, CDR1 is DFQATT and CDR2 is SNEGSKA (reference sequence). The CDR3 DNA sequence: TGCAGTGCTAGTCGTACTGCGGAAGCTTTCTTT. This encodes CSASRTAEAFF.

V and J are TRBV15 and TRBJ2-1; D not resolved. V was pared by 4 bases and J by 5 bases, with 6 bases between. CDR1 is LNHNV, CDR2 YYDKDF, per germline (reference sequence). The CDR3 spans 12 residues. DNA of the CDR3: TGTGCCACCAGCACTAACCACAATGAGCAGTTCTTC. Its translation is CATSTNHNEQFF.

This clone was detected only a few times. The chain couples TRBV11-2 to TRBJ2-7, with D hard to call. Germline V lookup: CDR1 SGHAT, CDR2 FQNNGV. V was trimmed by 2 bases and J by 4 bases, leaving 6 bases between them. This CDR3 has 12 amino acids. The CDR3 nucleotides read TGTGCCAGCAGCTTAAACCTATACGAGCAGTACTTC. Its protein product is CASSLNLYEQYF.

This clone showed up just a few times. The chain links TRBV18 to TRBJ1-2, with D unclear. CDR1 and CDR2 (germline): KGHSH, LQKENI. V was clipped by 5 bases and J by 0 bases, with 1 base between them. The CDR3 loop spans 11 amino acids. The CDR3 coding sequence is TGTGCCAGCTCAACTAACTATGGCTACACCTTC. Protein sequence: CASSTNYGYTF. Full variable domain (remainder filled in from reference TRBV18 and TRBJ1-2): NAGVMQNPRHLVRRRGQEARLRCSPMKGHSHVYWYRQLPEEGLKFMVYLQKENIIDESGMPKERFSAEFPKEGPSILRIQQVVRGDSAAYFCASSTNYGYTFGSGTRLTVV.

This clone has more than one count but fewer than ten. V gene TRBV5-1 combines with J gene TRBJ2-6; D is unresolved. Trimming shortened V by 3 bases and J by 4 bases, and 5 bases separated the two germline ends. The CDR3 totals 13 residues. CDR1 and CDR2 (germline): SGHRS, YFSETQ. The CDR3 DNA sequence: TGCGCCAGCAGCTCGGAAGGGGCCAACGTCCTGACTTTC. Protein product: CASSSEGANVLTF.

The genes are TRBV13 and TRBJ1-2; possible D gene TRBD1, 6 bases. V shed 0 bases and J shed 2 bases, with 13 bases lying between them. The CDR3 covers 16 residues. Looked up from germline, CDR1 is PRHDT and CDR2 is FYEKMQ (reference sequence). The CDR3 nucleotides read TGTGCCAGCAGCTTAGGCCCGACAGGCTACAACTATGGCTACACCTTC. It yields the protein CASSLGPTGYNYGYTF. Full variable domain (rest looked up from reference TRBV13 and TRBJ1-2): AAGVIQSPRHLIKEKRETATLKCYPIPRHDTVYWYQQGPGQDPQFLISFYEKMQSDKGSIPDRFSAQQFSDYHSELNMSSLELGDSALYFCASSLGPTGYNYGYTFGSGTRLTVV.

This clone has just a few counts. The chain combines TRBV5-1 with TRBJ2-5; 12 bases are a match to TRBD2. After removal of 2 bases from V and 2 bases from J, the junction contained 1 base not matched to a gene. The CDR3 has 15 amino acids. Germline V gives CDR1 SGHRS, CDR2 YFSETQ. CDR3 coding DNA: TGCGCCAGCAGCTTCACTAGCGGGGGGCAAGAGACCCAGTACTTC. Protein sequence: CASSFTSGGQETQYF.

About this clone: Other DNA sequences in this sample translate to the same CDR3. The chain employs TRBV20-1 and TRBJ2-1; the D is unclear. The V end lost 5 bases, the J end lost 5 bases, and 4 bases lay between the germline ends. Per the germline V gene, CDR1 is DFQATT and CDR2 is SNEGSKA (reference sequence). The CDR3 has 10 residues. The CDR3 loop is CSAHHNEQFF. CDR3 bases: TGCAGTGCTCATCACAATGAGCAGTTCTTC.

The genes are TRBV27 and TRBJ2-6, with no clear D. Trimming removed 6 bases from V and 0 bases from J, with 9 bases in between. Looked up from germline, CDR1 is MNHEY and CDR2 is SMNVEV (reference sequence). The CDR3 has 15 amino acids. The chain's CDR3 is CASSITDSGANVLTF. The CDR3 region has the DNA TGTGCCAGCAGCATCACCGACTCTGGGGCCAACGTCCTGACTTTC.

The chain links TRBV30 to TRBJ1-2, with 9 bases lining up with TRBD1. V trimming: 2 bases; J trimming: 7 bases; junction bases outside the gene matches: 8. This CDR3 has 14 residues. Germline loops: CDR1 GTSNPN, CDR2 SVGIG (reference sequence). CDR3 DNA: TGTGCCTGGAGTTCCGGGACAGGGTTTTTTGGCTACACCTTC. Protein: CAWSSGTGFFGYTF. Looking up the rest from reference TRBV30 and TRBJ1-2 gives the full variable domain: SQTIHQWPATLVQPVGSPLSLECTVEGTSNPNLYWYRQAAGRGLQLLFYSVGIGQISSEVPQNLSASRPQDRQFILSSKKLLLSDSGFYLCAWSSGTGFFGYTFGSGTRLTVV.